What follows are 28 T cell receptor beta chains derived from one specimen sequenced in a study of early T cells in non-severe SARS-CoV-2 infection. TCRdb ran MiXCR on the 5' RACE reads and lists one entry per CDR3 protein. The table has roughly 33,000 distinct CDR3 sequences, approximately 5.2% seen once. The sequencing sample was made of whole blood. Receptors originate from an adult who was a healthcare worker with PCR-confirmed SARS-CoV-2 infection or an uninfected control (not recorded which).

As DNA, the CDR3 is TGTGCGACACAGGGGCACTCTGGGGCCAACGTCCTGACTTTC. Its protein is CATQGHSGANVLTF. The chain has TRBV27 and TRBJ2-6, with 7 nucleotides matching TRBD1. Per the germline V gene, CDR1 is MNHEY and CDR2 is SMNVEV (reference sequence). The CDR3 is 14 residues long.

This clonotype appeared a single time. A much bigger clone sits one base away, suggesting this may be a read error. This chain connects TRBV9 to TRBJ1-4; tentative D call: TRBD1 (6 bases). The V end was cut by 0 bases, the J end by 6 bases, with 12 bases between. Germline V gene data show CDR1 as SGDLS and CDR2 as YYNGEE. This CDR3 is 15 amino acids long. The CDR3 region is CASSVGDQGYEKLFF. The DNA of the CDR3 is TGTGCCAGCAGCGTAGGGGATCAGGGGTATGAAAAACTGTTTTTT. Using reference TRBV9 and TRBJ1-4 for the parts outside the CDR3, the full variable domain is DSGVTQTPKHLITATGQRVTLRCSPRSGDLSVYWYQQSLDQGLQFLIQYYNGEERAKGNILERFSAQQFPDLHSELNLSSLELGDSALYFCASSVGDQGYEKLFFGSGTQLSVL.

The sample holds many counts of this clonotype. The chain joins TRBV30 to TRBJ2-7; possible D gene TRBD2, 6 bases. V lost 5 bases and J lost 2, with 10 bases in between. The germline CDR1 and CDR2 sequences are GTSNPN and SVGIG (reference sequence). This CDR3 contains 12 residues. The CDR3 region has the DNA TGTGCCTGGGGCGGGGTCGCCTACGAGCAGTACTTC. As protein: CAWGGVAYEQYF.

This clonotype was observed at least ten times. The chain employs TRBV6-5 and TRBJ1-5; TRBD1 matches at 7 bases. Trimming cost V 8 bases and J 7 bases; bases outside gene matches: 8. The CDR3 contains 13 residues. Germline values: CDR1 MNHEY, CDR2 SVGAGI. Here the CDR3 DNA reads TGTGCCAGCGGAGACAGGGACTACCAGCCCCAGCATTTT. Residues: CASGDRDYQPQHF.

The CDR3 protein is CASSLGASGRYEQYV. CDR3 coding DNA: TGTGCCAGCAGCTTAGGCGCTAGCGGGAGGTACGAGCAGTACGTC. The chain is built from TRBV11-2 and TRBJ2-7; TRBD2 aligns across 11 bases. V gave up 1 base and J gave up 4 bases; unmatched junction bases: 3. Germline V gene data show CDR1 as SGHAT and CDR2 as FQNNGV. This CDR3 spans 15 amino acids.

This clonotype was seen ten or more times. The genes are TRBV5-1 and TRBJ2-3; TRBD2 agrees at 7 bases. The CDR3 extends over 14 amino acids. The V segment lost 2 bases and the J segment 7 bases; nucleotides outside the gene matches: 7. CDR1 is SGHRS and CDR2 is YFSETQ in the germline V gene. CDR3 residues: CASSFRGSNNTQYF. DNA of the CDR3: TGCGCCAGCAGCTTCCGCGGGAGCAACAATACGCAGTATTTT.

This clonotype came up a few times. The chain joins TRBV25-1 to TRBJ1-5; D unresolved. Trimming left V 1 base short and J 1 base short, with 11 bases between. Germline V gene data show CDR1 as MGHDK and CDR2 as SYGVNS. The CDR3 totals 16 residues. The CDR3 sequence: CASSEFPLGSNQPQHF. The CDR3 DNA sequence: TGTGCCAGCAGTGAATTTCCGCTCGGGAGCAATCAGCCCCAGCATTTT. The full variable domain, rest sourced from reference TRBV25-1 and TRBJ1-5, is EADIYQTPRYLVIGTGKKITLECSQTMGHDKMYWYQQDPGMELHLIHYSYGVNSTEKGDLSSESTVSRIRTEHFPLTLESARPSHTSQYLCASSEFPLGSNQPQHFGDGTRLSIL.

This clonotype came up a few times. V and J are TRBV20-1 and TRBJ2-1; TRBD2 matches 11 bases. V lost 3 bases and J lost 3; bases outside the gene matches: 4. The CDR3 consists of 15 residues. CDR1 is DFQATT, CDR2 SNEGSKA, per germline (reference sequence). The CDR3: CSARRGLAVYNEQFF. The DNA for the CDR3 is TGCAGTGCTAGGAGGGGACTAGCGGTCTACAATGAGCAGTTCTTC.

The CDR3 region is CAWSVRLIATNEKLFF. The CDR3 DNA reads TGTGCCTGGAGTGTACGACTTATTGCAACTAATGAAAAACTGTTTTTT. This sequence joins TRBV30 and TRBJ1-4, with D hard to call. This CDR3 is built from 16 residues. Germline values: CDR1 GTSNPN, CDR2 SVGIG (reference sequence). Trimming took off 0 bases at V and 0 bases at J, with 11 bases between the two ends.

In this sample, this clonotype turned up a few times. V is TRBV25-1 and J is TRBJ2-5; perhaps TRBD2 as D (5 bases). The germline gives CDR1 MGHDK, CDR2 SYGVNS. The CDR3 sequence is 15 residues long. V gave up 5 bases and J gave up 5 bases, with 18 bases separating them. CDR3 in amino acids: CASSPTVEARETQYF. The CDR3 nucleotides are TGTGCCAGCAGTCCTACGGTGGAGGCACGGGAGACCCAGTACTTC.

Only a few counts were recorded for this clonotype. The chain recombines TRBV18 with TRBJ2-7, with TRBD1 identical over 9 bases. Germline V lookup: CDR1 KGHSH, CDR2 LQKENI. CDR3 length: 14 residues. After removal of 1 base from V and 4 bases from J, the junction contained 2 bases not matched to a gene. The CDR3 region has the DNA TGTGCCAGCTCACCACGACAGGGGGTTTACGAGCAGTACGTC. As protein: CASSPRQGVYEQYV.

This clonotype was seen repeatedly, ten times or more. V usage is TRBV6-5 and J usage is TRBJ2-7; TRBD2 matches 11 bases. Germline CDR1 reads MNHEY; CDR2 reads SVGAGI. The CDR3 has 15 amino acids. V shed 6 bases and J 6 bases; nucleotides not matched to a gene: 10. CDR3 sequence: CASRSSGRKVLEQYF. DNA for the CDR3: TGTGCCAGCAGGTCTAGCGGGAGGAAAGTCCTCGAGCAGTACTTC.

This clonotype was detected many times. This chain's CDR3 is CASSERASSYNEQFF. In nucleotides, the CDR3 is TGCGCCAGCAGTGAAAGGGCCAGCTCCTACAATGAGCAGTTCTTC. The chain joins TRBV10-1 to TRBJ2-1; D remains unclear. The ends were cut back, 3 bases at V and 0 bases at J, with 9 bases in the middle. This CDR3 is built from 15 residues. Germline-derived CDR1 and CDR2 are WNHNN and SYGVQD (reference sequence).

This clonotype appeared many times. This sequence joins TRBV7-2 and TRBJ2-4; D may be TRBD1 (5 bases). V was pared by 6 bases and J by 0 bases, with 21 bases between. The CDR3 covers 18 residues. CDR1 is SGHTA, CDR2 FQGNSA, per germline. The DNA for the CDR3 is TGTGCCAGCAGACAGGACACTACCCGGATTCTAGCCAAAAACATTCAGTACTTC. It is translated as CASRQDTTRILAKNIQYF.

This clonotype was counted many times. V gene TRBV18 combines with J gene TRBJ2-7; TRBD1 might be the D (6 bases). The CDR3 spans 12 residues. V lost 5 bases and J 5 bases, leaving 10 bases between the germline ends. Germline CDR1 and CDR2: KGHSH and LQKENI. Here the CDR3 reads CASSSQGDEQYV. The DNA of the CDR3 is TGTGCCAGCTCATCACAGGGAGACGAGCAGTACGTC.

This clonotype has more than one count but fewer than ten. V is TRBV10-3 and J is TRBJ2-2; D unclear. Between the trimmed V and J ends, which lost 3 bases and 3 bases, there was a span of 20 bases. This CDR3 region has 18 residues. Germline V gene lookup returns CDR1 ENHRY and CDR2 SYGVKD. CDR3 in DNA: TGTGCCATCAGTGACAAATTGGGAAAAGGCAGCTACACCGGGGAGCTGTTTTTT. It encodes CAISDKLGKGSYTGELFF.

This clonotype was detected many times. The CDR3 DNA is TGTGCCAGCAGCTTGTGGGGGGCGCGCAATGAGCAGTTCTTC. Translated: CASSLWGARNEQFF. This rearrangement joins TRBV5-5 to TRBJ2-1; either TRBD1 or TRBD2 may fit D (6 bases each). This CDR3 has 14 residues. Germline lookup yields CDR1 SGHKS and CDR2 YYEKEE (reference sequence). V lost 1 base and J lost 6, with 11 bases in between.

This clonotype was counted at least ten times. This chain uses TRBV19 with TRBJ2-1, with 13 positions matching TRBD2. The CDR3 runs to 15 residues. V lost 4 bases to trimming and J lost 9 bases; unmatched junction nucleotides: 6. Germline lookup yields CDR1 LNHDA and CDR2 SQIVND (reference sequence). The CDR3 loop is CASSTTSGRVGEQFF. CDR3 bases: TGTGCCAGTAGTACTACTAGCGGGAGGGTGGGTGAGCAGTTCTTC.

V and J are TRBV10-3 and TRBJ2-1, with D unresolved. The CDR3 totals 11 residues. V was trimmed by 6 bases and J by 9 bases, leaving 9 bases between them. From germline, CDR1 is ENHRY and CDR2 SYGVKD. CDR3 residues: CAISQSAEQFF. In DNA, the CDR3 is TGTGCCATCAGCCAGTCAGCTGAGCAGTTCTTC.

At least ten counts were recorded for this clonotype. The chain links TRBV20-1 to TRBJ2-5, with 13 bases lining up with TRBD2. The CDR3 covers 15 residues. Germline trimming cut 6 bases from V and 4 bases from J; bases unmatched to any gene: 8. Per the germline V gene, CDR1 is DFQATT and CDR2 is SNEGSKA (reference sequence). In DNA form, the CDR3 reads TGCAGTGCAATACTAGCGGGAGGGCGGCCAGAGACCCAGTACTTC. It encodes CSAILAGGRPETQYF.

The sample holds many counts of this clonotype. The V call is TRBV12-3 or TRBV12-4, the J call TRBJ2-1; 7 positions match TRBD1. This CDR3 region has 14 residues. V lost 6 bases to trimming and J lost 5 bases; unmatched junction nucleotides: 7. CDR3 nucleotide sequence: TGTGCCAGCAGCCTCCGGGACAGTAACAATGAGCAGTTCTTC. Amino acids: CASSLRDSNNEQFF.

This clonotype was picked up many times. The rearrangement uses TRBV5-1 and TRBJ2-3, with 9 bases aligning to TRBD1. Trimming cost V 7 bases and J 5 bases; bases outside gene matches: 8. Germline V lookup: CDR1 SGHRS, CDR2 YFSETQ. The CDR3 contains 14 residues. In DNA form, the CDR3 reads TGCGCCAGCTCCACAGGGGGCCGGATAGATACGCAGTATTTT. Its protein is CASSTGGRIDTQYF. Full variable domain (outside the CDR3, taken from reference TRBV5-1 and TRBJ2-3): KAGVTQTPRYLIKTRGQQVTLSCSPISGHRSVSWYQQTPGQGLQFLFEYFSETQRNKGNFPGRFSGRQFSNSRSEMNVSTLELGDSALYLCASSTGGRIDTQYFGPGTRLTVL.

This clonotype showed up many times. The chain is built from TRBV18 and TRBJ2-7, with a tentative D call TRBD2 (6 bases). The germline V and J ends were trimmed by 6 bases and 3 bases, with 15 bases remaining between them. CDR1 and CDR2 (germline): KGHSH, LQKENI. The length of the CDR3 is 14 residues. The CDR3 loop reads CASSPAGRGYEQYF. As DNA, the CDR3 is TGTGCCAGCTCTCCCGCCGGGAGAGGCTACGAGCAGTACTTC.

There are a few counts of this clonotype. The chain joins TRBV27 to TRBJ2-3; D not resolved. Germline-derived CDR1 and CDR2 are MNHEY and SMNVEV (reference sequence). V was cut by 3 bases and J by 4 bases, with 11 bases left in between. The CDR3 contains 14 residues. As DNA, the CDR3 is TGTGCCAGCAGTTTCACCGGTGGTTCAGATACGCAGTATTTT. It yields the protein CASSFTGGSDTQYF.

This clonotype was recorded a few times. V and J are TRBV6-1 and TRBJ1-6; D gene ambiguous. Germline lookup yields CDR1 MNHNS and CDR2 SASEGT. There are 15 residues in the CDR3. V was clipped by 10 bases and J by 4 bases, with 17 bases between them. The CDR3 coding sequence is TGTGCCAACTCGGACGGGATACATTATAATTCACCCCTCCACTTT. The encoded protein is CANSDGIHYNSPLHF.

This clonotype was seen at least ten times. The chain recombines TRBV13 with TRBJ2-7; 10 bases match TRBD2. The germline V gene encodes CDR1 PRHDT and CDR2 FYEKMQ (reference sequence). CDR3 length: 15 amino acids. With V trimmed by 5 bases and J by 2 bases, 6 bases remained unmatched. The CDR3 nucleotides read TGTGCCAGCAGCATATGGACTAGCGGTCCCTACGAGCAGTACTTC. Its protein is CASSIWTSGPYEQYF.

This clonotype was seen many times. The chain combines TRBV29-1 with TRBJ2-1; D gene ambiguous. This CDR3 spans 14 amino acids. Trimming pared 4 bases from V and 5 bases from J, leaving 15 bases between. Germline values: CDR1 SQVTM, CDR2 ANQGSEA. The CDR3 protein is CSVGLGAINNEQFF. In nucleotides, the CDR3 is TGCAGCGTTGGATTGGGTGCAATAAACAATGAGCAGTTCTTC.

The sample holds many counts of this clonotype. The genes are TRBV11-2 and TRBJ2-1; tentative D call: TRBD2 (5 bases). This CDR3 region has 15 residues. Germline V lookup: CDR1 SGHAT, CDR2 FQNNGV. Deletions cut 2 bases from V and 5 bases from J, with 13 bases between. Written as DNA, the CDR3 is TGTGCCAGCAGCTTACTCCGGACTCCAAACAATGAGCAGTTCTTC. As protein: CASSLLRTPNNEQFF.